This is a list of T cell receptor beta chains from one sample in a study of T cell responses to AZD1222 COVID-19 vaccine. Libraries were prepared by immunoSEQ multiplex PCR; TCRdb keeps only in-frame clonotypes and omits some of them. The sample records 45,000 to 70,000 clones, 89% being singletons. The sample here was peripheral blood, taken 28 days after the second AZD1222 dose. Receptor source: an adult who received the AZD1222 COVID-19 vaccine. Both conserved end residues are part of each CDR3. D genes are given only for firm matches. Size tells how often a clone was seen (once, few, many) or the class of an expanded clone, and some rows leave it out.

d_gene,v_gene,abundance,len,j_gene,CDR3nt,CDR3aa
TRBD2,TRBV3-1/TRBV3-2,-,16,TRBJ2-5,TGTGCCAGCAGCCCCCCGGTGGGGGGGGGTGGGAGAACCCAGTACTTC,CASSPPVGGGGRTQYF
-,TRBV5-6,-,15,TRBJ2-2,TGTGCCAGCAGCTTTTTTGGGGTATTGGTCGGGGAGCTGTTTTTT,CASSFFGVLVGELFF
TRBD2,TRBV27,-,14,TRBJ2-1,TGTGCCAGCAGTTGGTTAGCGGGAGTGAATGAGCAGTTCTTC,CASSWLAGVNEQFF
TRBD1,TRBV7-2,-,13,TRBJ2-5,TGTGCCAGCAGCTTAGACAGGGGGGAGACCCAGTACTTC,CASSLDRGETQYF
TRBD2,TRBV3-1/TRBV3-2,-,20,TRBJ2-4,TGTGCCAGCAGCAAAAGCAGTTTTAGCGGGAGTGGGAGAGCCAAAAACATTCAGTACTTC,CASSKSSFSGSGRAKNIQYF
TRBD1,TRBV6-5,-,14,TRBJ1-6,TGTGCCAGCAGTCGGACAGGACCTAATTCACCCCTCCACTTT,CASSRTGPNSPLHF
-,TRBV7-9,-,13,TRBJ1-3,TGTGCCAGCAGCTTACGGGGGACTTACACCATATATTTT,CASSLRGTYTIYF
TRBD1,TRBV28,-,15,TRBJ1-6,TGTGCCATTTGCCGGGACAGCCTTTATAATTCACCCCTCCACTTT,CAICRDSLYNSPLHF
-,TRBV9,-,17,TRBJ2-3,TGTGCCAGCAGCGTGTCGAACGGGATGGGGAGCACAGATACGCAGTATTTT,CASSVSNGMGSTDTQYF
-,TRBV7-2,many,15,TRBJ2-1,TGTGCCAGCAGCCTCCCCTCCTACTCCTACAATGAGCAGTTCTTC,CASSLPSYSYNEQFF
-,TRBV30,-,13,TRBJ2-7,TGTGCCCTCTCGGTGGGGAACTCCTACGAGCAGTACTTC,CALSVGNSYEQYF
TRBD1,TRBV5-4,-,15,TRBJ2-7,TGTGCCAGCAGCTTGGATGGACAGGGGCACGACGAGCAGTACTTC,CASSLDGQGHDEQYF
TRBD2,TRBV5-8,-,15,TRBJ2-7,TGTGCCAGCAGCTGGAGACTAGCGGGAGGGGGCGAGCAGTACTTC,CASSWRLAGGGEQYF
-,TRBV2,-,16,TRBJ2-7,TGTGCCAGCACCCCCCAAGACTCAGGGACCAACTACGAGCAGTACTTC,CASTPQDSGTNYEQYF
-,TRBV6-6,-,12,TRBJ2-5,TGTGCCACCGCCGCCAGCGGAGAGACCCAGTACTTC,CATAASGETQYF
-,TRBV15,-,16,TRBJ2-6,TGTGCCACCAGCAGAGAATATAGCTCTGGGGCCAACGTCCTGACTTTC,CATSREYSSGANVLTF
-,TRBV7-2,-,15,TRBJ1-2,TGTGCCAGCAGCTTAGTACCTGAGGGTAACTATGGCTACACCTTC,CASSLVPEGNYGYTF
TRBD1,TRBV30,-,15,TRBJ2-5,TGTGCCTGGAGTGACAGGGGGCGCCTACAAGAGACCCAGTACTTC,CAWSDRGRLQETQYF
TRBD1,TRBV12-3/TRBV12-4,-,13,TRBJ1-2,TGTGCCAGCAGATTACAGGGGGTCTATGGCTACACCTTC,CASRLQGVYGYTF
-,TRBV5-3,-,15,TRBJ2-7,TGTGCCAGAAGCTTGTTCCTGACGGATCCCTACGAGCAGTACTTC,CARSLFLTDPYEQYF
-,TRBV6-5,few,13,TRBJ2-7,TGTGCCAGCACCAGGGTGGGAGGTAACGAGCAGTACTTC,CASTRVGGNEQYF
TRBD1,TRBV27,-,17,TRBJ2-6,TGTGCCAGCAGTTTAACAGGGGGCCGTCCTGGGGCCAACGTCCTGACTTTC,CASSLTGGRPGANVLTF
-,TRBV7-9,-,15,TRBJ2-2,TGTGCCAGCACTGAGGGCCTCCAGAACACCGGGGAGCTGTTTTTT,CASTEGLQNTGELFF
-,TRBV25-1,-,17,TRBJ1-2,TGTGCCAGCAGCGGGGAAATACCAGGGGTCAGGCTTTATGGCTACACCTTC,CASSGEIPGVRLYGYTF
TRBD1,TRBV11-2,-,14,TRBJ1-1,TGTGCCAGCAGCTGGACAGGGTGGAGCACTGAAGCTTTCTTT,CASSWTGWSTEAFF
TRBD2,TRBV10-3,-,15,TRBJ2-1,TGTGCCATTTCCGGGCCCACTAGCGGGAGCAATGAGCAGTTCTTC,CAISGPTSGSNEQFF
-,TRBV5-1,few,18,TRBJ2-2,TGCGCCAGCAGCTTGAGGCTAGCGACCCAAATGAACACCGGGGAGCTGTTTTTT,CASSLRLATQMNTGELFF
TRBD1,TRBV19,-,17,TRBJ2-2,TGTGCCAGTAGTCTCTACGGACAGGGGGCTGACACCGGGGAGCTGTTTTTT,CASSLYGQGADTGELFF
-,TRBV7-9,-,15,TRBJ1-3,TGTGCCAGCAGCTTAGGGCGGCTCTCTGGAAACACCATATATTTT,CASSLGRLSGNTIYF
-,TRBV19,-,11,TRBJ1-1,TGTGCCACCAAGCCAGGGGCTGAAGCTTTCTTT,CATKPGAEAFF
TRBD1,TRBV19,medium-sized,15,TRBJ1-2,TGTGCCAGTAGTGCCTGGACAGGGGGCGAATTTGGCTACACCTTC,CASSAWTGGEFGYTF
-,TRBV6-5,once,14,TRBJ2-3,TGTGCCAGCAGTTACGGAGGGAGCACAGATACGCAGTATTTT,CASSYGGSTDTQYF
-,TRBV5-5,-,15,TRBJ1-2,TGTGCCAGCAGCTTGGCCATTGGACGCAACTATGGCTACACCTTC,CASSLAIGRNYGYTF
-,TRBV9,-,14,TRBJ1-1,TGTGCCAGCAGCGGATTCCAAAAGAACACTGAAGCTTTCTTT,CASSGFQKNTEAFF
TRBD1,TRBV6-5,-,16,TRBJ1-3,TGTGCCAGCAGTTCCCCGGGGCAGGGGGGCGGAAACACCATATATTTT,CASSSPGQGGGNTIYF
-,TRBV11-3,-,17,TRBJ1-6,TGTGCCAGCAGCTTAGATCTTGGGGACTCCTATAATTCACCCCTCCACTTT,CASSLDLGDSYNSPLHF
-,TRBV9,-,15,TRBJ1-4,TGTGCCAGCAGCGTAGGCGGAGCAACTAATGAAAAACTGTTTTTT,CASSVGGATNEKLFF
-,TRBV29-1,-,15,TRBJ2-3,TGCAGCGTTTTAAGGGGGGGACTCGGCACAGATACGCAGTATTTT,CSVLRGGLGTDTQYF
-,TRBV5-4,-,16,TRBJ2-7,TGTGCCAGCAGCTTGGCTGAGTCGACTCGCTCCTACGAGCAGTACTTC,CASSLAESTRSYEQYF
TRBD1,TRBV6-1,few,17,TRBJ1-5,TGTGCCAGCAGTGCGCCGGGACAGCAATATAGCAATCAGCCCCAGCATTTT,CASSAPGQQYSNQPQHF
-,TRBV2,-,16,TRBJ2-3,TGTGCCAGGACCATCATGAGGCTAGACAGCACAGATACGCAGTATTTT,CARTIMRLDSTDTQYF
-,TRBV5-5,-,15,TRBJ1-2,TGTGCCAGCAGCTTGGCAGGGATTTTTGACTATGGCTACACCTTC,CASSLAGIFDYGYTF
TRBD1,TRBV6-5,-,15,TRBJ1-3,TGTGCCAGCAGGCGCGAGACAGGGGTCGGAAACACCATATATTTT,CASRRETGVGNTIYF
-,TRBV29-1,-,13,TRBJ2-5,TGCAGCGTTGAATCGAGGACTGCAGAGACCCAGTACTTC,CSVESRTAETQYF
-,TRBV6-2/TRBV6-3,-,16,TRBJ1-1,TGTGCCAGCAGTTACGGGAGGGCAGGAACAAACACTGAAGCTTTCTTT,CASSYGRAGTNTEAFF
-,TRBV29-1,-,9,TRBJ2-1,TGCAGCGAGGACAAGGGGCAGTTCTTC,CSEDKGQFF